This T cell receptor beta chain emerged from a study of shared clonotypes between healthy human individuals. As to this clone: Its specificity is unknown.

Germline V lookup: CDR1 SEHNR, CDR2 FQNEAQ (reference sequence). This CDR3 has 16 residues. With V trimmed by 5 bases and J by 0 bases, 4 bases remained unmatched. Each PCR replicate from the sorted subsets contained about 200 ng DNA, which is tens of thousands of T cell genomes. Sequencing used immunoSEQ multiplex PCR; TCRdb keeps in-frame clones, though not all of them. The table shows roughly 600,000 clones, with roughly 98% occurring only once. Study results and limitations: Limitation of the genetic and exposure-history diversity represented came from the few donors. The generation probabilities recorded for non-shared clonotypes fell below those of clonotypes shared by all four donors.

Naivety among CD8 cells was defined by CD45RO negativity and positive CCR7 selection, thereby excluding terminally differentiated effector memory CD45RA+ cells. Adult donors, all healthy and HIV-negative, had no recent acute infections or vaccinations. This sequence joins TRBV7-9 and TRBJ2-7; 13 positions agree with TRBD2. The TCR originated in a man aged 25 to 40 in good health. The sample consisted of naive CD8+ T cells sorted from blood. The CDR3 nucleotides read TGTGCCAGCAGCCACAGACTAGCGGGAGGCTCCTACGAGCAGTACTTC. Its translation is CASSHRLAGGSYEQYF.